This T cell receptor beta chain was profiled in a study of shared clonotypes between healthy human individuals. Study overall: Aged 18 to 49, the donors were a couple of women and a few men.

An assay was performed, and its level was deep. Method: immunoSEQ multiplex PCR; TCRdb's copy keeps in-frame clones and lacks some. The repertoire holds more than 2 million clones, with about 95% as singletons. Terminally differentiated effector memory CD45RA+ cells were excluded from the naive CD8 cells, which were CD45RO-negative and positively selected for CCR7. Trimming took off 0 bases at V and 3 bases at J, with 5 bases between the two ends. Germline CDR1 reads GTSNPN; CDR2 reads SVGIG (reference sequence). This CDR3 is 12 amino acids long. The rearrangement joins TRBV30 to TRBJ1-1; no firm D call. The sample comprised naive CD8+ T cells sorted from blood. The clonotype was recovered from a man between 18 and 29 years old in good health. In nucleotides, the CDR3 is TGTGCCTGGAGTGTAATCGACACTGAAGCTTTCTTT. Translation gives CAWSVIDTEAFF.